A selection of T cell receptor beta chains follows, all from one sample in a study of cytomegalovirus exposure and HLA in healthy donors. Method: immunoSEQ multiplex PCR; TCRdb's copy keeps in-frame clones and lacks some. The sample records approximately 100,000 clones, 74% being singletons. Sequencing input: PBMCs. Every receptor here comes from a human donor in good health. Each CDR3 is given with its conserved first and last residue. Each record gives: CDR3 DNA, CDR3 protein, V gene, clone size, CDR3 length, D gene, J gene. D genes are given only for firm matches. Not every row has a clone size; where given, it reads once, few, many or a size class.

CDR3nt: TGCGCCAGCAGCTTCGGACTCGAAGGGTATGGCTACACCTTC
CDR3aa: CASSFGLEGYGYTF
v_gene: TRBV5-1
abundance: .
len: 14
d_gene: .
j_gene: TRBJ1-2

CDR3nt: TGCAGCGTTGGGGGGCCTAGCGGGGGGACAGATACGCAGTATTTT
CDR3aa: CSVGGPSGGTDTQYF
v_gene: TRBV29-1
abundance: .
len: 15
d_gene: TRBD2
j_gene: TRBJ2-3

CDR3nt: TGTGCCAGCAGCCAAGATGAAGTGGGAGGGCCCGACGAGCAGTACTTC
CDR3aa: CASSQDEVGGPDEQYF
v_gene: TRBV4-2
abundance: .
len: 16
d_gene: TRBD2
j_gene: TRBJ2-7

CDR3nt: TGTGCCAGCAGCTTAGGATATCAGGGAATTAACAATGAGCAGTTCTTC
CDR3aa: CASSLGYQGINNEQFF
v_gene: TRBV5-4
abundance: .
len: 16
d_gene: .
j_gene: TRBJ2-1

CDR3nt: TGTGCCAGCAGTTTATTTGGGTTTGCGGGCACTGAAGCTTTCTTT
CDR3aa: CASSLFGFAGTEAFF
v_gene: TRBV28
abundance: once
len: 15
d_gene: .
j_gene: TRBJ1-1

CDR3nt: TGTGCCAGCTCACCAGTTCCCGGGTCGGGGACCCAGCATTTT
CDR3aa: CASSPVPGSGTQHF
v_gene: TRBV18
abundance: .
len: 14
d_gene: .
j_gene: TRBJ1-5

CDR3nt: TGTGCCAGCAGACTAAAGTTCGAAGCTTTCTTT
CDR3aa: CASRLKFEAFF
v_gene: TRBV28
abundance: once
len: 11
d_gene: .
j_gene: TRBJ1-1

CDR3nt: TGTGCCAGCAGCTTGGATTTTGGCGGGGGGTTCACCGGGGAGCTGTTTTTT
CDR3aa: CASSLDFGGGFTGELFF
v_gene: TRBV5-6
abundance: few
len: 17
d_gene: TRBD2
j_gene: TRBJ2-2

CDR3nt: TGCGCCAGCAGCTTGTCGGGAGTTAACTACGAGCAGTACTTC
CDR3aa: CASSLSGVNYEQYF
v_gene: TRBV5-1
abundance: .
len: 14
d_gene: .
j_gene: TRBJ2-7

CDR3nt: TGTGCCAGCAATTCTCCGGGACAGGGCAGAGGCTACACCTTC
CDR3aa: CASNSPGQGRGYTF
v_gene: TRBV6-5
abundance: .
len: 14
d_gene: TRBD1
j_gene: TRBJ1-2

CDR3nt: TGTGCCAGCAGTTTAACAGGGGGGGATCAGCCCCAGCATTTT
CDR3aa: CASSLTGGDQPQHF
v_gene: TRBV6-5
abundance: .
len: 14
d_gene: TRBD1
j_gene: TRBJ1-5

CDR3nt: TGTGCCGCGGGAGATCCAGATACGCAGTATTTT
CDR3aa: CAAGDPDTQYF
v_gene: TRBV6-6
abundance: .
len: 11
d_gene: TRBD2
j_gene: TRBJ2-3

CDR3nt: TGTGCCAGCAGCTCAACCGGAGCGGGTGGTGGAAACACCATATATTTT
CDR3aa: CASSSTGAGGGNTIYF
v_gene: TRBV7-9
abundance: .
len: 16
d_gene: .
j_gene: TRBJ1-3

CDR3nt: TGTGCCAGCAGCCTTGGGACAGGGCCCCTCTACGAGCAGTACTTC
CDR3aa: CASSLGTGPLYEQYF
v_gene: TRBV6-1
abundance: .
len: 15
d_gene: TRBD1
j_gene: TRBJ2-7

CDR3nt: TGTGCCAGCAGCCCGCTGGCGGGAGCGGGCACAGATACGCAGTATTTT
CDR3aa: CASSPLAGAGTDTQYF
v_gene: TRBV7-6
abundance: few
len: 16
d_gene: TRBD2
j_gene: TRBJ2-3

CDR3nt: TGTGCCAGCAGTCTTTCCTTCTACGAGCAGTACTTC
CDR3aa: CASSLSFYEQYF
v_gene: TRBV28
abundance: .
len: 12
d_gene: .
j_gene: TRBJ2-7

CDR3nt: TGTGCCAGCCGGGACAGGGGGTCTAGGGGCAATCAGCCCCAGCATTTT
CDR3aa: CASRDRGSRGNQPQHF
v_gene: TRBV19
abundance: .
len: 16
d_gene: TRBD1
j_gene: TRBJ1-5

CDR3nt: TGTGCCAGTAGATCTTGGACAGGATTCTATGGCTACACCTTC
CDR3aa: CASRSWTGFYGYTF
v_gene: TRBV19
abundance: few
len: 14
d_gene: TRBD1
j_gene: TRBJ1-2

CDR3nt: TGTGCCAGCTCAATACAGGGCCGGACAGATACGCAGTATTTT
CDR3aa: CASSIQGRTDTQYF
v_gene: TRBV18
abundance: .
len: 14
d_gene: .
j_gene: TRBJ2-3

CDR3nt: TGCGCCAGCAGCTTGCTCGAGATGTACGAGCAGTACTTC
CDR3aa: CASSLLEMYEQYF
v_gene: TRBV5-1
abundance: .
len: 13
d_gene: .
j_gene: TRBJ2-7

CDR3nt: TGCGCCAGCAGCCAAGAACAGGGGACGGAACTTTATGGCTACACCTTC
CDR3aa: CASSQEQGTELYGYTF
v_gene: TRBV4-1
abundance: once
len: 16
d_gene: TRBD1
j_gene: TRBJ1-2

CDR3nt: TGCGCCAGCAAGACACTGGAGGACCCTAATGAAAAACTGTTTTTT
CDR3aa: CASKTLEDPNEKLFF
v_gene: TRBV5-1
abundance: .
len: 15
d_gene: .
j_gene: TRBJ1-4

CDR3nt: TGTGCCAGCAGTCCGAACGGGGGAAAACAGCCCCAGCATTTT
CDR3aa: CASSPNGGKQPQHF
v_gene: TRBV2
abundance: .
len: 14
d_gene: .
j_gene: TRBJ1-5

CDR3nt: TGTGCCAGCAGCACAGGGCTGAATTCACCCCTCCACTTT
CDR3aa: CASSTGLNSPLHF
v_gene: TRBV13
abundance: .
len: 13
d_gene: .
j_gene: TRBJ1-6

CDR3nt: TGTGCCAGCAGGGCCGGACAGGGGGCTAACGGGGAGCTGTTTTTT
CDR3aa: CASRAGQGANGELFF
v_gene: TRBV6-1
abundance: .
len: 15
d_gene: TRBD1
j_gene: TRBJ2-2

CDR3nt: TGTGCCAGCAGCTTTTCGGCAGGGACTACTTACGAGCAGTACTTC
CDR3aa: CASSFSAGTTYEQYF
v_gene: TRBV7-2
abundance: .
len: 15
d_gene: TRBD2
j_gene: TRBJ2-7

CDR3nt: TGTGCCTGGGGACGGGGGAAACTGTTTTTT
CDR3aa: CAWGRGKLFF
v_gene: TRBV30
abundance: .
len: 10
d_gene: .
j_gene: TRBJ1-4

CDR3nt: TGTGCCAGCAGCTTAATGTCTAGCGGGGGGGGGTCGCAGTACTTC
CDR3aa: CASSLMSSGGGSQYF
v_gene: TRBV7-2
abundance: .
len: 15
d_gene: TRBD2
j_gene: TRBJ2-5

CDR3nt: TGTGCCAGCTCACCACAGCGGGACACCGGGGAGCTGTTTTTT
CDR3aa: CASSPQRDTGELFF
v_gene: TRBV18
abundance: .
len: 14
d_gene: .
j_gene: TRBJ2-2

CDR3nt: TGTGCCAGCAGCTTACAACAGGGGTTCGCCGGGGAGCTGTTTTTT
CDR3aa: CASSLQQGFAGELFF
v_gene: TRBV7-2
abundance: .
len: 15
d_gene: TRBD1
j_gene: TRBJ2-2

CDR3nt: TGTGCCACCGAAAATAGTCTCGCCTACGAGCAGTACTTC
CDR3aa: CATENSLAYEQYF
v_gene: TRBV28
abundance: .
len: 13
d_gene: .
j_gene: TRBJ2-7

CDR3nt: TGTGCCAGCAGTTTTGCGGGGGGGAACACCGGGGAGCTGTTTTTT
CDR3aa: CASSFAGGNTGELFF
v_gene: TRBV28
abundance: .
len: 15
d_gene: TRBD2
j_gene: TRBJ2-2

CDR3nt: TGTGCCAGCAGCATACAGACAGGGAACTACAATGAGCAGTTCTTC
CDR3aa: CASSIQTGNYNEQFF
v_gene: TRBV7-9
abundance: .
len: 15
d_gene: TRBD1
j_gene: TRBJ2-1

CDR3nt: TGTGCCAGCAGCTTACCGGGACTTCGTGCCTCCTACGAGCAGTACTTC
CDR3aa: CASSLPGLRASYEQYF
v_gene: TRBV5-6
abundance: .
len: 16
d_gene: .
j_gene: TRBJ2-7

CDR3nt: TGTGCCAGCAGTTATACACAGGGGAGACAAGAGACCCAGTACTTC
CDR3aa: CASSYTQGRQETQYF
v_gene: TRBV28
abundance: .
len: 15
d_gene: TRBD1
j_gene: TRBJ2-5

CDR3nt: TGTGCCAGCAGCCCCCGAGGAGGGAGGGGCTACACTGAAGCTTTCTTT
CDR3aa: CASSPRGGRGYTEAFF
v_gene: TRBV7-2
abundance: once
len: 16
d_gene: .
j_gene: TRBJ1-1

CDR3nt: TGTGCCAGCACTATGACAGGGGGGAATCAGCCCCAGCATTTT
CDR3aa: CASTMTGGNQPQHF
v_gene: TRBV6-6
abundance: .
len: 14
d_gene: TRBD1
j_gene: TRBJ1-5

CDR3nt: TGTGCCAGCTCACCACACGCAAGCGGCACAGATACGCAGTATTTT
CDR3aa: CASSPHASGTDTQYF
v_gene: TRBV18
abundance: .
len: 15
d_gene: .
j_gene: TRBJ2-3

CDR3nt: TGTGCCAGCAGTCGCAGACAGGGGGCCTCCTACAATGAGCAGTTCTTC
CDR3aa: CASSRRQGASYNEQFF
v_gene: TRBV28
abundance: .
len: 16
d_gene: TRBD1
j_gene: TRBJ2-1

CDR3nt: TGTGCCAGCAGCCGCGACAGTCCGGCTTCACCCCTCCACTTT
CDR3aa: CASSRDSPASPLHF
v_gene: TRBV7-9
abundance: .
len: 14
d_gene: .
j_gene: TRBJ1-6

CDR3nt: TGTGCCTGGAGCCCGGGTAGTTTCTCCTACGAGCAGTACTTC
CDR3aa: CAWSPGSFSYEQYF
v_gene: TRBV30
abundance: .
len: 14
d_gene: .
j_gene: TRBJ2-7

CDR3nt: TGTGCCAGCAGAAACGCCTTGGCAGGGCAAGAGCAGTACTTC
CDR3aa: CASRNALAGQEQYF
v_gene: TRBV7-9
abundance: .
len: 14
d_gene: .
j_gene: TRBJ2-7

CDR3nt: TGTGCCAGCAGCTTAAACCCCCTTATGAGGATAACCGGCTACACCTTC
CDR3aa: CASSLNPLMRITGYTF
v_gene: TRBV7-2
abundance: few
len: 16
d_gene: .
j_gene: TRBJ1-2

CDR3nt: TGTGCCAGTAGTTCGTTTGGGACATCTTACGAGCAGTACTTC
CDR3aa: CASSSFGTSYEQYF
v_gene: TRBV19
abundance: .
len: 14
d_gene: .
j_gene: TRBJ2-7

CDR3nt: TGTGCCACCACCCAGCAGGCGAGACAGGGAATGGATGAGCAGTTCTTC
CDR3aa: CATTQQARQGMDEQFF
v_gene: TRBV27
abundance: .
len: 16
d_gene: TRBD1
j_gene: TRBJ2-1

CDR3nt: TGTGCCAGCAGCAAAGGGACTAGCGGGAGTTACAATGAGCAGTTCTTC
CDR3aa: CASSKGTSGSYNEQFF
v_gene: TRBV11-2
abundance: .
len: 16
d_gene: TRBD2
j_gene: TRBJ2-1

CDR3nt: TGTGCCAGCAGGGTAGCGCGCGCCTCCTACAATGAGCAGTTCTTC
CDR3aa: CASRVARASYNEQFF
v_gene: TRBV2
abundance: .
len: 15
d_gene: .
j_gene: TRBJ2-1

CDR3nt: TGTGCCAGCACCTTGGACAGGGGGCAGAGAGAGACCCAGTACTTC
CDR3aa: CASTLDRGQRETQYF
v_gene: TRBV27
abundance: once
len: 15
d_gene: TRBD1
j_gene: TRBJ2-5

CDR3nt: TGCGCCAGCAGCCCCGGGAGGAACTATGGCTACACCTTC
CDR3aa: CASSPGRNYGYTF
v_gene: TRBV4-1
abundance: .
len: 13
d_gene: .
j_gene: TRBJ1-2

CDR3nt: TGCGCCAGCAGCCAAGTTACTAGCGGGTACGAGCAGTACTTC
CDR3aa: CASSQVTSGYEQYF
v_gene: TRBV4-3
abundance: few
len: 14
d_gene: TRBD2
j_gene: TRBJ2-7

CDR3nt: TGCGCCAGCAGCCAAGAGCGGGACAGGGCTCCCTATGGCTACACCTTC
CDR3aa: CASSQERDRAPYGYTF
v_gene: TRBV4-3
abundance: few
len: 16
d_gene: TRBD1
j_gene: TRBJ1-2

CDR3nt: TGTGCCAGCAGCTTGGCGCCGGGGACAGGGATTTATGGCTACACCTTC
CDR3aa: CASSLAPGTGIYGYTF
v_gene: TRBV5-5
abundance: .
len: 16
d_gene: TRBD1
j_gene: TRBJ1-2

CDR3nt: TGTGCCAGCAGTTTATCGATACGGGAGGGCCGAAACTTC
CDR3aa: CASSLSIREGRNF
v_gene: TRBV27
abundance: .
len: 13
d_gene: TRBD2
j_gene: TRBJ2-7

CDR3nt: TGCAGCGGGTCGCGGGGGGTAGATACGCAGTATTTT
CDR3aa: CSGSRGVDTQYF
v_gene: TRBV29-1
abundance: .
len: 12
d_gene: TRBD2
j_gene: TRBJ2-3